The clone carrying this TCR beta chain was observed once. The antigen is unknown. In germline, CDR1 is SGHRS, CDR2 YFSETQ. CDR3 length: 15 amino acids. V was pared by 6 bases and J by 1 base, with 14 bases between. Through a sample-barcoded 5' primer and a J-beta primer mix, a second PCR was run for roughly 7 to 11 cycles. TCRdb re-derived calls from the 5' RACE reads in MiXCR, one entry per CDR3 protein. The sample lists approximately 2,000,000 distinct CDR3 sequences; roughly two fifths were seen once. The source of the sample is a study of blood T cells in healthy people across ages. Across the whole study: Template switching picked up about one barcoded beta molecule for each two T cells.

Overall study findings and caveats: Any changes in expanded clonotypes were possibly confounded, as donor CMV status remained unknown. While age rose, TCR beta diversity per million T cells dropped in a roughly linear way.

The sequenced sample was blood. This sequence was found in a human donor in good health. The chain links TRBV5-1 to TRBJ2-1; the D call may be TRBD1 or TRBD2 (5 bases each). The CDR3 bases are TGCGCCAGCACTTTTGTGGGGGAGTCCTACAATGAGCAGTTCTTC. As protein: CASTFVGESYNEQFF.